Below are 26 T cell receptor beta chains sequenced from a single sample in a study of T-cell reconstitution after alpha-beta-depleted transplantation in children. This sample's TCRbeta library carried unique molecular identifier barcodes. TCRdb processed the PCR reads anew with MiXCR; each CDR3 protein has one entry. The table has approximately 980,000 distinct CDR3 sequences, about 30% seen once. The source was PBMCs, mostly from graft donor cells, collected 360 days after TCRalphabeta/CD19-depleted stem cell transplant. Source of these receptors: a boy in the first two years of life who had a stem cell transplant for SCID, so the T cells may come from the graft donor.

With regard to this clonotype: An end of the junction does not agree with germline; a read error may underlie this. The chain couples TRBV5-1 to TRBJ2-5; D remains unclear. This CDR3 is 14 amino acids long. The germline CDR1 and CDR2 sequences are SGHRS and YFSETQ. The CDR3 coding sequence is TGCGCCAGCAGCTTTGACAATCACCCAGAGCCCCAGTACTTC. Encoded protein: CASSFDNHPEPQYF.

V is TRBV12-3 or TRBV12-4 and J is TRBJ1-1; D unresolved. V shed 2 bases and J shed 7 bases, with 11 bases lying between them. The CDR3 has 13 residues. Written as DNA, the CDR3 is TGTGCCAGCAGTTTACCCCATCGTAGTGAAGCTTTCTTT. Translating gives CASSLPHRSEAFF.

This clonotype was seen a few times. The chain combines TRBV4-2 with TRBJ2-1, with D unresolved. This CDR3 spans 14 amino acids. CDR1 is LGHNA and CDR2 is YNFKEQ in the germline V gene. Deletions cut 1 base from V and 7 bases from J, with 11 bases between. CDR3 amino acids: CASSQGYRANEQFF. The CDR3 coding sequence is TGTGCCAGCAGCCAAGGGTACCGAGCGAATGAGCAGTTCTTC.

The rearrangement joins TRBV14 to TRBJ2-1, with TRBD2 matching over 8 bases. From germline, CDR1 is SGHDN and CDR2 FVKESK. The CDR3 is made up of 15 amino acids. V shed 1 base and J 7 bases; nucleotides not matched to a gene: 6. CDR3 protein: CASSQAGGAWNEQFF. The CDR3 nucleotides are TGTGCCAGCAGCCAAGCCGGGGGGGCCTGGAATGAGCAGTTCTTC.

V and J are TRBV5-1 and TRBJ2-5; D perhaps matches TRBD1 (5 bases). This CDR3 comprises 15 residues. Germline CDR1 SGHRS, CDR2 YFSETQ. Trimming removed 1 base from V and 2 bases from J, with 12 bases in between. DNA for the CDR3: TGCGCCAGCAGCTTGAGAACAGGCACTCAAGAGACCCAGTACTTC. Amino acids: CASSLRTGTQETQYF. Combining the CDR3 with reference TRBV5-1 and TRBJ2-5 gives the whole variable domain KAGVTQTPRYLIKTRGQQVTLSCSPISGHRSVSWYQQTPGQGLQFLFEYFSETQRNKGNFPGRFSGRQFSNSRSEMNVSTLELGDSALYLCASSLRTGTQETQYFGPGTRLLVL.

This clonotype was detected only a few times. DNA for the CDR3: TGTGCCAGCAGCGTAGGAAGGGGGGTCGTGAATGAGCAGTTCTTC. Translating gives CASSVGRGVVNEQFF. The chain links TRBV9 to TRBJ2-1; D could derive from TRBD1 or TRBD2 (6 bases each). Germline values: CDR1 SGDLS, CDR2 YYNGEE. This CDR3 contains 15 residues. With 0 bases removed from V and 7 bases from J, the gap between germline ends came to 14 bases.

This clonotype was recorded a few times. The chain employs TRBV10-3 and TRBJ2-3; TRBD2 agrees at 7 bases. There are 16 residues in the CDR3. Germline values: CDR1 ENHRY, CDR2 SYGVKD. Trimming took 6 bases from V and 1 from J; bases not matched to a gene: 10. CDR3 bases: TGTGCCATCAGCCGGGGCGGGGGTGTCGGCACAGATACGCAGTATTTT. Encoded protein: CAISRGGGVGTDTQYF.

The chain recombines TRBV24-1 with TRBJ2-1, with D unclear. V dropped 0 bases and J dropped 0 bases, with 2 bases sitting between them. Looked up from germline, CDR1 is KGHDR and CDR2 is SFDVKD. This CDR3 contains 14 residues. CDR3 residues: CATSDLGSYNEQFF. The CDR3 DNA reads TGTGCCACCAGTGATTTGGGCTCCTACAATGAGCAGTTCTTC.

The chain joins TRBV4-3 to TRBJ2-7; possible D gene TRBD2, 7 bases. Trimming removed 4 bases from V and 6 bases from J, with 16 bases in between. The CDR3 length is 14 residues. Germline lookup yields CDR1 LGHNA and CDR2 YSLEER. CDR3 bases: TGCGCCAGCAGCCTGATCGCGGGGGCCGCCGAGCAGTACTTC. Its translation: CASSLIAGAAEQYF.

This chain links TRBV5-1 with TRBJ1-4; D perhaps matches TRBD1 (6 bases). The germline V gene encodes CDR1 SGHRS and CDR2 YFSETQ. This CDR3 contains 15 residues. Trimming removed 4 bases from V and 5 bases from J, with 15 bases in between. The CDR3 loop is CASSTEGGGNEKLFF. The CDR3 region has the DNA TGCGCCAGCAGCACGGAGGGCGGGGGCAATGAAAAACTGTTTTTT.

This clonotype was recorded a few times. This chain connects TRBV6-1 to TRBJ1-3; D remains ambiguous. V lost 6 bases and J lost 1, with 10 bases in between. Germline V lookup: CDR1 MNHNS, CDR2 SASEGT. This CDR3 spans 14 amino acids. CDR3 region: CASRVDPSGNTIYF. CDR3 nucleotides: TGTGCCAGCAGGGTTGACCCTTCTGGAAACACCATATATTTT.

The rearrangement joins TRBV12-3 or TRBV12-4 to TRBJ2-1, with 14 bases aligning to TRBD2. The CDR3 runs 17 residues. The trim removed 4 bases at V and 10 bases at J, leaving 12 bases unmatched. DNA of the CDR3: TGTGCCAGCAGTTCCCCCAAGACTAGCGGGGGGGCTTCGGAGCAGTTCTTC. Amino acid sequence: CASSSPKTSGGASEQFF.

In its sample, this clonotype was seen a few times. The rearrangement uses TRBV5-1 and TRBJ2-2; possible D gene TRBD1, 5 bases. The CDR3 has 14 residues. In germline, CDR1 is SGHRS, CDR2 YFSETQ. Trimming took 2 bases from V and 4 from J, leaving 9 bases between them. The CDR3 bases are TGCGCCAGCAGCTTTCTCGACAGCACCGGGGAGCTGTTTTTT. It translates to CASSFLDSTGELFF.

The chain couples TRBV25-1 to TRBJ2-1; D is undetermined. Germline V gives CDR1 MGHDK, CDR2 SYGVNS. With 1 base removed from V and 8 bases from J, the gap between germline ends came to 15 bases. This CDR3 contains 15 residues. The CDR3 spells CASSEFTSGRDEQFF. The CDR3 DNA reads TGTGCCAGCAGTGAATTTACATCAGGAAGGGATGAGCAGTTCTTC.

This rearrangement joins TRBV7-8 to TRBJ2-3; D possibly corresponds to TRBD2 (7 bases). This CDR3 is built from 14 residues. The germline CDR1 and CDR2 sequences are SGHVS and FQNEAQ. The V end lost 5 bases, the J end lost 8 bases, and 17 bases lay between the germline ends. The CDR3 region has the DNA TGTGCCAGCAGCCTCCCGGCGGGGGCAGGTACGCAGTATTTT. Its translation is CASSLPAGAGTQYF.

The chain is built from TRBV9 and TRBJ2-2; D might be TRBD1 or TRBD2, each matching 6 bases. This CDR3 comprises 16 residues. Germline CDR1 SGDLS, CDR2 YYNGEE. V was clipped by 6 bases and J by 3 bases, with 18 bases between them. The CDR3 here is CASTRGGFIYTGELFF. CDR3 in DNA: TGTGCCAGCACACGAGGGGGGTTTATTTACACCGGGGAGCTGTTTTTT.

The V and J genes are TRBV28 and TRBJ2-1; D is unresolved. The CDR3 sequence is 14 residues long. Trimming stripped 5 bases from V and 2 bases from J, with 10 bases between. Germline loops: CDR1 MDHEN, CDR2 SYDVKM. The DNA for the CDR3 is TGTGCCAGCAGTCGCCTGGAGCCCTACAATGAGCAGTTCTTC. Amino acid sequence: CASSRLEPYNEQFF. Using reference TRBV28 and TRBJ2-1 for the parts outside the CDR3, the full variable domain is DVKVTQSSRYLVKRTGEKVFLECVQDMDHENMFWYRQDPGLGLRLIYFSYDVKMKEKGDIPEGYSVSREKKERFSLILESASTNQTSMYLCASSRLEPYNEQFFGPGTRLTVL.

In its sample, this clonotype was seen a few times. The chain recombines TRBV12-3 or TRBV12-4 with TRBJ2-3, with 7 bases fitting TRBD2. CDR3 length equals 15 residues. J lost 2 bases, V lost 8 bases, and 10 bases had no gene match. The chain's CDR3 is CASRLRGVYTDTQYF. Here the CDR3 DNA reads TGTGCCAGCCGTCTCCGGGGGGTTTACACAGATACGCAGTATTTT.

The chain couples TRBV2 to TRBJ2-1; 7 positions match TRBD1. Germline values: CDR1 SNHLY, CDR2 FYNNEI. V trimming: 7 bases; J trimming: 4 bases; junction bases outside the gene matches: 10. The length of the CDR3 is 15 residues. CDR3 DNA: TGTGCCAGCACCTTGCCGGGACAGCTATACAATGAGCAGTTCTTC. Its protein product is CASTLPGQLYNEQFF.

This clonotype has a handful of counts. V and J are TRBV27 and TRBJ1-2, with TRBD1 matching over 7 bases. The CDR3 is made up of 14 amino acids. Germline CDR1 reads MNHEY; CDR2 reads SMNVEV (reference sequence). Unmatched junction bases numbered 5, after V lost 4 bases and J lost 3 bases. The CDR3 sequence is CASSSQGPHYGYTF. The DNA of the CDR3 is TGTGCCAGCAGTTCACAGGGGCCCCACTATGGCTACACCTTC.

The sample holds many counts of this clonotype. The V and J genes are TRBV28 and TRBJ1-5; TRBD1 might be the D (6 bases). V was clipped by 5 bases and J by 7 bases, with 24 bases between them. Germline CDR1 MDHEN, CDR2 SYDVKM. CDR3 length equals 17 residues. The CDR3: CASSGALGGGYMQPQHF. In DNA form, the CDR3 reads TGTGCCAGCAGTGGGGCATTAGGGGGGGGTTATATGCAGCCCCAGCATTTT.

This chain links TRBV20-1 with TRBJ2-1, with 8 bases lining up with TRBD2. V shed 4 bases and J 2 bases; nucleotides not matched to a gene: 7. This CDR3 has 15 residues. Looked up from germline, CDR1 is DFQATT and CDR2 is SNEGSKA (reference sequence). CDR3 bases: TGCAGTGCTAAGCCGGGACTAGTAGCCTACAATGAGCAGTTCTTC. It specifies CSAKPGLVAYNEQFF.

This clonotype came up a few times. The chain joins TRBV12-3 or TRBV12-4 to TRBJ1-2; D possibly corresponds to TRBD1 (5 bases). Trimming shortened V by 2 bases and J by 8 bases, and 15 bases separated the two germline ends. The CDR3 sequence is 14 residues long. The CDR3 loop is CASSLYFREGGYTF. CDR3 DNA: TGTGCCAGCAGTTTATACTTCCGGGAGGGGGGCTACACCTTC.

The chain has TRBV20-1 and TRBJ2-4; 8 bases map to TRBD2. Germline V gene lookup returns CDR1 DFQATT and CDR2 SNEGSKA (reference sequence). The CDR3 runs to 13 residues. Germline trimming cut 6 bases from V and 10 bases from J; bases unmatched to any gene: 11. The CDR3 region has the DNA TGCAGTGCCGTTTTCGGGGGGGGACCAATTCAGTACTTC. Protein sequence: CSAVFGGGPIQYF.

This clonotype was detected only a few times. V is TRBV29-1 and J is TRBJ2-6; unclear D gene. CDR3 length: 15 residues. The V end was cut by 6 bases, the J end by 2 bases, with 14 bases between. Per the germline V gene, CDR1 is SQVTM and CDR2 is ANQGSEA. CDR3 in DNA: TGCAGCGTGGTACTCCCCAGCGCTGGGGCCAACGTCCTGACTTTC. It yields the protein CSVVLPSAGANVLTF.

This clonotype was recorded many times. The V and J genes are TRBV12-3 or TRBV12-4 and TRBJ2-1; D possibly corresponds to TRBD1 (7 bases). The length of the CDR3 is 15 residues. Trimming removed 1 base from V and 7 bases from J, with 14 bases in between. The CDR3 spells CASSLGSGGYNEQFF. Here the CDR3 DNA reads TGTGCCAGCAGTTTAGGGTCAGGGGGGTATAATGAGCAGTTCTTC.